The 21 T cell receptor beta chains listed next were all sequenced from one sample in a study of T cells in Graves' hyperthyroidism and ophthalmopathy. What was amplified from RNA transcripts were TCR beta CDR3 regions. A set of HTBI primers served as the primers for a first-round RT-PCR of the TCR CDR3. Each CDR3 protein is one row after TCRdb ran MiXCR on the multiplex PCR reads. The data hold over 550,000 distinct CDR3 sequences, with 16% observed a single time. Sequencing used blood. These receptor sequences come from a woman younger than 35 with Graves' hyperthyroidism.

A word on this clonotype: This may stem from a read error, because a much larger clone lies one nucleotide away. The J gene is TRBJ2-5, the V gene TRBV29-1; 11 bases fit TRBD1. V shed 6 bases and J 4 bases; nucleotides not matched to a gene: 10. This CDR3 region has 15 residues. Per the germline V gene, CDR1 is SQVTM and CDR2 is ANQGSEA. CDR3 protein: CSVLGGTGGRETQYF. The CDR3 region has the DNA TGCAGCGTCCTCGGGGGGACAGGGGGTCGAGAGACCCAGTACTTC.

Of note for this clonotype: Being one base from a much bigger clone, this may be a read error. The chain is built from TRBV10-2 and TRBJ2-5, with unresolved D. This CDR3 contains 15 residues. Germline loops: CDR1 WSHSY, CDR2 SAAADI. The CDR3 protein is CANSESDVGIETQYF. CDR3 DNA sequence: TGCGCCAACAGTGAGTCTGACGTGGGGATCGAGACCCAGTACTTC.

This clonotype appeared many times. V is TRBV11-2 and J is TRBJ2-1; maybe TRBD1 (6 bases). Looked up from germline, CDR1 is SGHAT and CDR2 is FQNNGV. V was pared by 3 bases and J by 9 bases, with 18 bases between. This CDR3 spans 15 amino acids. The CDR3 nucleotides are TGTGCCAGCAGCTTCCAGATTGCAGGGGTTCGTGAGCAGTTCTTC. It translates to CASSFQIAGVREQFF.

This clonotype was seen ten or more times. CDR3 protein: CASSEAVVTGTKNIQYF. For the CDR3, the DNA is TGTGCCAGCAGTGAAGCAGTCGTGACAGGGACAAAAAACATTCAGTACTTC. The chain employs TRBV6-1 and TRBJ2-4; 7 bases fit TRBD1. The V gene end was trimmed by 0 bases and the J gene end by 4 bases; junction bases not matched to a gene: 9. Germline V gene lookup returns CDR1 MNHNS and CDR2 SASEGT. There are 17 residues in the CDR3.

In its sample, this clonotype was seen a few times. J is TRBJ1-1 and V is TRBV2; 8 positions agree with TRBD1. The germline gives CDR1 SNHLY, CDR2 FYNNEI. The CDR3 spans 15 residues. V shed 1 base and J 4 bases; nucleotides not matched to a gene: 5. The CDR3, as DNA: TGTGCCAGCAGTGAAGACCTGACAGGGGTCACTGAAGCTTTCTTT. It translates to CASSEDLTGVTEAFF.

This clonotype has ten or more counts. CDR3 DNA: TGTGCCAGCTCACTCGTGACAGGGGGGGACGAGCAGTACTTC. Translation gives CASSLVTGGDEQYF. This sequence joins TRBV18 and TRBJ2-7; the match to TRBD1 covers 9 bases. The CDR3 loop spans 14 amino acids. V was pared by 4 bases and J by 5 bases, with 6 bases of the junction left unmatched. Germline-derived CDR1 and CDR2 are KGHSH and LQKENI. Variable domain in full (rest from reference TRBV18 and TRBJ2-7): NAGVMQNPRHLVRRRGQEARLRCSPMKGHSHVYWYRQLPEEGLKFMVYLQKENIIDESGMPKERFSAEFPKEGPSILRIQQVVRGDSAAYFCASSLVTGGDEQYFGPGTRLTVT.

The chain couples TRBV19 to TRBJ2-7; TRBD2 aligns across 11 bases. CDR1 and CDR2 from the germline V gene are LNHDA and SQIVND (reference sequence). V lost 4 bases, J lost 6 bases, and 5 bases stayed unmatched. There are 14 residues in the CDR3. Written as DNA, the CDR3 is TGTGCCAGTAGTACACTAGCGGGAGTCTCCGAGCAGTACTTC. Translation gives CASSTLAGVSEQYF.

This clonotype was seen many times. The chain combines TRBV6-6 with TRBJ1-6; no clear D gene. The germline gives CDR1 MNHNY, CDR2 SVGAGI (reference sequence). The CDR3 extends over 17 amino acids. The V end lost 2 bases, the J end lost 0 bases, and 11 bases lay between the germline ends. The CDR3 sequence is CASSYLPASSYNSPLHF. CDR3 sequence (DNA): TGTGCCAGCAGTTACCTACCGGCGAGCTCCTATAATTCACCCCTCCACTTT.

V gene TRBV5-6 combines with J gene TRBJ2-7; 7 bases map to TRBD1. This CDR3 contains 16 residues. Germline V gives CDR1 SGHDT, CDR2 YYEEEE. V lost 4 bases, J lost 1 base, and 11 bases stayed unmatched. CDR3 loop: CASSDGQAPISYEQYF. As DNA, the CDR3 is TGTGCCAGCAGCGATGGACAGGCCCCCATATCCTACGAGCAGTACTTC.

This clonotype was observed at least ten times. The chain is built from TRBV6-1 and TRBJ1-1; D is undetermined. Germline V gene lookup returns CDR1 MNHNS and CDR2 SASEGT. This CDR3 has 13 amino acids. Trimming removed 6 bases from V and 2 bases from J, with 10 bases in between. CDR3: CASSGLINTEAFF. In nucleotides, the CDR3 is TGTGCCAGCAGCGGACTGATTAACACTGAAGCTTTCTTT.

The chain is built from TRBV7-6 and TRBJ2-1, with D possibly being TRBD2 (5 bases). The CDR3 spans 13 residues. Germline assignment: CDR1 SGHVS and CDR2 FNYEAQ. V lost 1 base and J 15 bases, leaving 16 bases between the germline ends. The DNA of the CDR3 is TGTGCCAGCAGCTTAGTTGAGCGGCTAGGTTTGTTCTTC. Protein: CASSLVERLGLFF.

As regards this clonotype: A clone one base away is much larger, so this may be a read error. This sequence joins TRBV5-1 and TRBJ1-3; D gene uncertain. CDR3 length: 12 residues. Germline lookup yields CDR1 SGHRS and CDR2 YFSETQ. CDR3 residues: CASSEAGNTTYF. The DNA of the CDR3 is TGCGCCAGCAGCGAGGCCGGAAACACCACATATTTT.

There are a few counts of this clonotype. V usage is TRBV24-1 and J usage is TRBJ1-1; tentatively, D is TRBD1 (5 bases). V was pared by 4 bases and J by 4 bases, with 12 bases between. The germline gives CDR1 KGHDR, CDR2 SFDVKD. The CDR3 totals 14 residues. The CDR3 spells CATSEGDWATEAFF. CDR3 in DNA: TGTGCCACCAGTGAAGGGGATTGGGCCACTGAAGCTTTCTTT.

This CDR3 is CASSRHGGLAGSTDTQYF. CDR3 sequence (DNA): TGTGCCAGCAGTCGACACGGGGGACTAGCGGGGAGCACAGATACGCAGTATTTT. The V and J genes are TRBV25-1 and TRBJ2-3; 13 bases map to TRBD2. Germline V gene data show CDR1 as MGHDK and CDR2 as SYGVNS. The V and J ends lost 5 bases and 0 bases, in that order; junction bases with no gene match: 8. This CDR3 has 18 residues.

There are many counts of this clonotype. This CDR3 reads CASGWSLAGRSYNEQFF. As DNA, the CDR3 is TGTGCCAGCGGGTGGTCCCTAGCGGGACGATCCTACAATGAGCAGTTCTTC. The chain has TRBV2 and TRBJ2-1, with 9 bases lining up with TRBD2. The ends lost 8 bases at V and 1 base at J; junction bases unmatched: 12. The CDR3 spans 17 residues. Germline-derived CDR1 and CDR2 are SNHLY and FYNNEI. Full variable domain (rest looked up from reference TRBV2 and TRBJ2-1): EPEVTQTPSHQVTQMGQEVILRCVPISNHLYFYWYRQILGQKVEFLVSFYNNEISEKSEIFDDQFSVERPDGSNFTLKIRSTKLEDSAMYFCASGWSLAGRSYNEQFFGPGTRLTVL.

The V call is TRBV6-1, the J call TRBJ2-3; 12 positions agree with TRBD2. This CDR3 spans 17 amino acids. Trimming cost V 6 bases and J 1 base; bases outside gene matches: 8. The V gene's germline CDR1 is MNHNS and CDR2 SASEGT. The CDR3 reads CASRETSGRDRTDTQYF. In DNA form, the CDR3 reads TGTGCCAGCAGGGAGACTAGCGGGAGAGATCGCACAGATACGCAGTATTTT.

In this sample, this clonotype turned up many times. This chain connects TRBV6-5 to TRBJ2-7, with 7 bases lining up with TRBD1. This CDR3 is 16 amino acids long. From germline, CDR1 is MNHEY and CDR2 SVGAGI. Trimming took 0 bases from V and 0 from J; bases not matched to a gene: 5. The CDR3 DNA is TGTGCCAGCAGTTACTCGATTTCAGGGGGCTCCTACGAGCAGTACTTC. Protein product: CASSYSISGGSYEQYF.

This clonotype was counted at least ten times. The chain employs TRBV5-1 and TRBJ2-1; 11 positions match TRBD2. The junction had 3 bases not matched to a gene; V was cut back by 0 bases and J by 4 bases. The CDR3 has 16 residues. Germline assignment: CDR1 SGHRS and CDR2 YFSETQ. CDR3 coding DNA: TGCGCCAGCAGCTTGGGGTCTAGCGGGGGGTACAATGAGCAGTTCTTC. This sequence encodes CASSLGSSGGYNEQFF.

CDR3 sequence (DNA): TGTGCCAGCAGCTTGGGAGGGGGGATCATAGCTTTCTTT. Translating it yields CASSLGGGIIAFF. V is TRBV5-6 and J is TRBJ1-1; TRBD1 might be the D (6 bases). This CDR3 has 13 amino acids. Germline CDR1 is SGHDT and CDR2 is YYEEEE. With 0 bases removed from V and 10 bases from J, the gap between germline ends came to 13 bases.

V and J are TRBV20-1 and TRBJ2-1; weak D call: TRBD2 (6 bases). The CDR3 length is 16 residues. Trimming removed 6 bases from V and 0 bases from J, with 18 bases in between. Germline values: CDR1 DFQATT, CDR2 SNEGSKA (reference sequence). The CDR3 DNA sequence: TGCAGTGCCAGCCCTGGAGCGGGCAGCTCCTACAATGAGCAGTTCTTC. Its translation is CSASPGAGSSYNEQFF.

This clonotype was counted many times. V usage is TRBV7-7 and J usage is TRBJ2-2, with D unresolved. The germline V and J ends were trimmed by 6 bases and 2 bases, with 7 bases remaining between them. This CDR3 has 13 residues. Germline loops: CDR1 SSHAT, CDR2 FNYEAQ (reference sequence). The CDR3 is CASRSDNTGELFF. The CDR3 DNA sequence: TGTGCCAGCAGATCAGATAACACCGGGGAGCTGTTTTTT.